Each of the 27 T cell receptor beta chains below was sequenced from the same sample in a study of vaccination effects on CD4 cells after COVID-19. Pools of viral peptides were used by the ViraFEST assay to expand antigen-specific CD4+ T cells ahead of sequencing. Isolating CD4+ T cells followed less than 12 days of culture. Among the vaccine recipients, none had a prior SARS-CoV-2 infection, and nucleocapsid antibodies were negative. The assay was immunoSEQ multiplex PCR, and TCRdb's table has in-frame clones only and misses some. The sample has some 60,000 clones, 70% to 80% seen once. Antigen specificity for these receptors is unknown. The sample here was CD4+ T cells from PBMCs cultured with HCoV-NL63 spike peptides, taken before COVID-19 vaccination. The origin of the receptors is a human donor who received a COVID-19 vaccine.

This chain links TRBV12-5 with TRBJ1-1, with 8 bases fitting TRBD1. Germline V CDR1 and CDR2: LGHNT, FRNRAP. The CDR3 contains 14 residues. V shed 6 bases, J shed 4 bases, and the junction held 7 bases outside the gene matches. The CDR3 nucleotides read TGTGCTAGTGGCATAGACAGGGGCGTCACTGAAGCTTTCTTT. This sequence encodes CASGIDRGVTEAFF.

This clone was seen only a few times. The CDR3: CASSLQGLRNQPQHF. The CDR3 DNA reads as TGTGCCAGCAGTCTACAGGGACTTCGAAATCAGCCCCAGCATTTT. The rearrangement joins TRBV28 to TRBJ1-5, with D perhaps matching TRBD1 (6 bases). V was shortened by 5 bases and J by 4 bases, with 15 bases between the two germline ends. The V gene's germline CDR1 is MDHEN and CDR2 SYDVKM. The CDR3 spans 15 residues.

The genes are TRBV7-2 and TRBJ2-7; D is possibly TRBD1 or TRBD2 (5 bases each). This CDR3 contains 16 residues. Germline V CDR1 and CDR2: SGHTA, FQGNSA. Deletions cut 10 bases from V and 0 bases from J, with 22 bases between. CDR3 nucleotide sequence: TGTGCCAACGAGACAGCTAGGGACGGAACCTCCTACGAGCAGTACGTC. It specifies CANETARDGTSYEQYV.

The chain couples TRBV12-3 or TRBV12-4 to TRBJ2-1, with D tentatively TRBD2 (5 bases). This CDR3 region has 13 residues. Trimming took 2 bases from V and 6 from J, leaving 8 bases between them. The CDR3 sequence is CASSLRGFNEQFF. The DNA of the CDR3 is TGTGCCAGCAGTTTACGCGGGTTCAATGAGCAGTTCTTC.

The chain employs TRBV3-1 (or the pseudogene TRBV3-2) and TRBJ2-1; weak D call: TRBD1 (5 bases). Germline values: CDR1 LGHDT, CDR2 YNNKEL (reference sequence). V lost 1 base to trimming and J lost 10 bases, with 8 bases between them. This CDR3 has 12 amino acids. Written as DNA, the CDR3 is TGTGCCAGCAGCCAAGCAGGGTTGGAGCAGTTCTTC. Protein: CASSQAGLEQFF.

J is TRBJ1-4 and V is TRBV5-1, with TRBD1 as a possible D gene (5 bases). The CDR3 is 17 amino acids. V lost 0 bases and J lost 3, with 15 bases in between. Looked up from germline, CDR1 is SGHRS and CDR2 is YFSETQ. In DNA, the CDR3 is TGCGCCAGCAGCTTGGATGGGGCTATTGGGGCTAATGAAAAACTGTTTTTT. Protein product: CASSLDGAIGANEKLFF.

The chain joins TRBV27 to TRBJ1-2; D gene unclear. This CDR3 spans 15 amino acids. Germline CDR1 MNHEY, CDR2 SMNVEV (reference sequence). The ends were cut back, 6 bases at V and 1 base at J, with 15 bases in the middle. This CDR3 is CASRPAGVGNYGYTF. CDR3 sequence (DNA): TGTGCCAGCAGACCTGCCGGAGTTGGTAACTATGGCTACACCTTC.

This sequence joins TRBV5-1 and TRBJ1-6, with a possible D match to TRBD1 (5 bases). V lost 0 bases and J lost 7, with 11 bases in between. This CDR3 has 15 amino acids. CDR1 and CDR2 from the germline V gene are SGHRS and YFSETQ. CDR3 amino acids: CASSLVFGGNSPLHF. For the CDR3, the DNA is TGCGCCAGCAGCTTGGTCTTCGGGGGGAATTCACCCCTCCACTTT.

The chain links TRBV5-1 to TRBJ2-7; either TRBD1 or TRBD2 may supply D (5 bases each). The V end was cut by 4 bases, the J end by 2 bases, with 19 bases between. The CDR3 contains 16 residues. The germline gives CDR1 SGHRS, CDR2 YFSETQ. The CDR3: CASSPGTPLQPYEQYV. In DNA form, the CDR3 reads TGCGCCAGCAGCCCGGGGACGCCCCTGCAGCCCTACGAGCAGTACGTC.

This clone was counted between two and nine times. Here the CDR3 DNA reads TGTGCCAGCAGCCCCGGCAAGGGGGGTGAAAAACTGTTTTTT. Translation: CASSPGKGGEKLFF. The chain recombines TRBV14 with TRBJ1-4; a possible D gene is TRBD1 (6 bases). Germline V gene sequence: CDR1 SGHDN, CDR2 FVKESK. The V end was cut by 4 bases, the J end by 7 bases, with 13 bases between. The CDR3 has 14 amino acids.

The CDR3, as DNA: TGTGCCAGCAGCGAGCGAAGTCAAGGCGGGGCCCACGAGACCCAGTACTTC. Its protein is CASSERSQGGAHETQYF. The chain combines TRBV9 with TRBJ2-5; possibly TRBD2 for D (6 bases). Trimming shortened V by 3 bases and J by 5 bases, and 23 bases separated the two germline ends. The CDR3 spans 17 residues. The germline CDR1 and CDR2 sequences are SGDLS and YYNGEE. Using reference TRBV9 and TRBJ2-5 for the parts outside the CDR3, the full variable domain is DSGVTQTPKHLITATGQRVTLRCSPRSGDLSVYWYQQSLDQGLQFLIQYYNGEERAKGNILERFSAQQFPDLHSELNLSSLELGDSALYFCASSERSQGGAHETQYFGPGTRLLVL.

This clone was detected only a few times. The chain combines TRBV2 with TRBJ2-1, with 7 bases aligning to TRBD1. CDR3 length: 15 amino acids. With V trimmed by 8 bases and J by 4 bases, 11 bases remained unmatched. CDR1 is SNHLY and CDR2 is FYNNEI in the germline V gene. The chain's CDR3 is CASQVSGTVYNEQFF. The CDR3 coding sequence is TGTGCCAGCCAGGTTTCCGGGACAGTTTACAATGAGCAGTTCTTC.

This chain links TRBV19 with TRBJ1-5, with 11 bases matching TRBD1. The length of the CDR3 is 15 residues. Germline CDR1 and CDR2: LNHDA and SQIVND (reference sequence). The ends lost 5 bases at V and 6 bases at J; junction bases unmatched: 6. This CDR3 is CASSPRDRGIQPQHF. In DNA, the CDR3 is TGTGCCAGTAGTCCCCGGGACAGGGGGATTCAGCCCCAGCATTTT.

CDR3 in amino acids: CAISGGGGANSNEQFF. In nucleotides, the CDR3 is TGTGCCATCAGTGGGGGAGGGGGGGCCAACTCCAATGAGCAGTTCTTC. The V gene is TRBV10-3, the J gene TRBJ2-1; a weak D match, TRBD2 (7 bases). Trimming left V 4 bases short and J 6 bases short, with 19 bases between. The CDR3 consists of 16 residues. Germline CDR1 and CDR2: ENHRY and SYGVKD.

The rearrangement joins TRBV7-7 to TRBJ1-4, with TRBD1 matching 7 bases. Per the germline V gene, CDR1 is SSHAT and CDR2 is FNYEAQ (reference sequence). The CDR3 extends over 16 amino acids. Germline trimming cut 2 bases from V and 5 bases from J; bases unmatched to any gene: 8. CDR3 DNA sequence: TGTGCCAGCAGCTTACGTCCGGGACAGAAGAATGAAAAACTGTTTTTT. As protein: CASSLRPGQKNEKLFF.

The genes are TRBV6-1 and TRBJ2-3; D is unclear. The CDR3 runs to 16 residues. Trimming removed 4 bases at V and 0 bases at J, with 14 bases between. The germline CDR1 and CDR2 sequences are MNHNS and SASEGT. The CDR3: CASSAPRPRSTDTQYF. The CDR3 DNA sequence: TGTGCCAGCAGTGCCCCCAGGCCAAGAAGCACAGATACGCAGTATTTT.

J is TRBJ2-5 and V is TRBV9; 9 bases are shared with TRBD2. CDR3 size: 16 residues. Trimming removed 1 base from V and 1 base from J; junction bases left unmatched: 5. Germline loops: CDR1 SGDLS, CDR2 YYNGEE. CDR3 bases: TGTGCCAGCAGCGTAAATAGCGGGGGAGGCCAAGAGACCCAGTACTTC. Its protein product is CASSVNSGGGQETQYF.

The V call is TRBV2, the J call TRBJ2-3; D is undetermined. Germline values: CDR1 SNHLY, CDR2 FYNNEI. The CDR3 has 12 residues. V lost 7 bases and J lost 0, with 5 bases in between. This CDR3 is CASTWSTDTQYF. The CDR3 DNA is TGTGCCAGCACGTGGAGCACAGATACGCAGTATTTT.

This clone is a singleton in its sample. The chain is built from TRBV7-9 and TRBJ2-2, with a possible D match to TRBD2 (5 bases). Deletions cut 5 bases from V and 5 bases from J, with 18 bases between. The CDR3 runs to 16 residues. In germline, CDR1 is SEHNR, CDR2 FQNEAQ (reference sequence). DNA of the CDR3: TGTGCCAGCAGCCCCCGGGTAGCGTTAAATACCGGGGAGCTGTTTTTT. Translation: CASSPRVALNTGELFF.

CDR3: CASSSHLTGQETQYF. The CDR3 nucleotides read TGTGCCAGCAGCTCCCATCTGACAGGGCAAGAGACCCAGTACTTC. V usage is TRBV5-4 and J usage is TRBJ2-5, with 7 bases matching TRBD1. V gave up 3 bases and J gave up 2 bases; unmatched junction bases: 7. This CDR3 is built from 15 residues. Germline V gene sequence: CDR1 SGHNT, CDR2 YYREEE (reference sequence).

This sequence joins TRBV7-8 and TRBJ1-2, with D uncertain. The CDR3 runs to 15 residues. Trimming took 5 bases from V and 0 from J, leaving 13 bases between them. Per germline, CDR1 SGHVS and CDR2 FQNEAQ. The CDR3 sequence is CASSLTAGANYGYTF. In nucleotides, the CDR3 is TGTGCCAGCAGCCTCACCGCAGGAGCTAACTATGGCTACACCTTC.

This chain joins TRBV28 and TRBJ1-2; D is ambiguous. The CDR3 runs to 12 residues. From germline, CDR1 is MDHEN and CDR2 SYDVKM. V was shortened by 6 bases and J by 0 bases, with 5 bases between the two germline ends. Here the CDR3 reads CASSLTNYGYTF. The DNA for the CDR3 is TGTGCCAGCAGCCTTACTAACTATGGCTACACCTTC.

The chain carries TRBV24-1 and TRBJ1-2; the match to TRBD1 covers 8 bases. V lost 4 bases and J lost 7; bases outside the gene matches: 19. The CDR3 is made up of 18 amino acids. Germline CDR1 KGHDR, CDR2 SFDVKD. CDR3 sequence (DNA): TGTGCCACCAGTGACCCACGGACCCCGGACAGGGAATCCGGTGGCTACACCTTC. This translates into CATSDPRTPDRESGGYTF.

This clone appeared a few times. The CDR3 spells CASSHGGHTDTQYF. DNA of the CDR3: TGTGCCAGCAGCCATGGGGGGCACACAGATACGCAGTATTTT. V is TRBV3-1 (or the pseudogene TRBV3-2) and J is TRBJ2-3; D tentatively fits TRBD1 or TRBD2 (6 bases each). This CDR3 has 14 residues. V dropped 3 bases and J dropped 2 bases, with 9 bases sitting between them. Germline V gene sequence: CDR1 LGHDT, CDR2 YNNKEL (reference sequence).

CDR3 sequence: CASTTKGEQYV. DNA for the CDR3: TGTGCCAGCACGACGAAGGGAGAGCAGTACGTC. J is TRBJ2-7 and V is TRBV6-6; D is uncertain. The germline V gene has CDR1 MNHNY and CDR2 SVGAGI (reference sequence). The V gene lost 7 bases and the J gene lost 7 bases, with 11 bases spanning the gap. This CDR3 region has 11 residues.

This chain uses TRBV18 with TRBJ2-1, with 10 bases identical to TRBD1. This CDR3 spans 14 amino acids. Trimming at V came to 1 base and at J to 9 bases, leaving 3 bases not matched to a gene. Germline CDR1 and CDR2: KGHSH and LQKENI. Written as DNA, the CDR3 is TGTGCCAGCTCACCACGACAGGGGGCAGTTGAGCAGTTCTTC. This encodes CASSPRQGAVEQFF.

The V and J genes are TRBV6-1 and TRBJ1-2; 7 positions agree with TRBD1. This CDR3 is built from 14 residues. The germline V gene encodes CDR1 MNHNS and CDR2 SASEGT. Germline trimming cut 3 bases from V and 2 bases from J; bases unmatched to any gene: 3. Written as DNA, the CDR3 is TGTGCCAGCAGTGAGACAGGGACCAACTATGGCTACACCTTC. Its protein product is CASSETGTNYGYTF.